The 27 T cell receptor beta chains below come from one sample, sequenced in a study of control samples from healthy donors and cancer patients. Profiling relied on immunoSEQ multiplex PCR, and the TCRdb table lists in-frame clones only, not all of them. The table records 150,000 to 200,000 clones, 88% of them present only once. Sequenced sample: blood. The receptors stem from a woman aged 25 to 39 in good health.

This chain joins TRBV28 and TRBJ2-2; D call uncertain. Germline CDR1 MDHEN, CDR2 SYDVKM. The CDR3 has 14 residues. The V end was cut by 2 bases, the J end by 1 base, with 5 bases between. The CDR3 loop reads CASSLGMNTGELFF. CDR3 nucleotide sequence: TGTGCCAGCAGTTTAGGGATGAACACCGGGGAGCTGTTTTTT. Using reference TRBV28 and TRBJ2-2 for the parts outside the CDR3, the full variable domain is DVKVTQSSRYLVKRTGEKVFLECVQDMDHENMFWYRQDPGLGLRLIYFSYDVKMKEKGDIPEGYSVSREKKERFSLILESASTNQTSMYLCASSLGMNTGELFFGEGSRLTVL.

The chain joins TRBV6-5 to TRBJ2-5, with D unresolved. The CDR3 contains 14 residues. Germline V gives CDR1 MNHEY, CDR2 SVGAGI. The V end lost 0 bases, the J end lost 2 bases, and 7 bases lay between the germline ends. The CDR3 DNA sequence: TGTGCCAGCAGTTACTCATATAATCAAGAGACCCAGTACTTC. This codes for CASSYSYNQETQYF.

The gene calls are TRBV15 and TRBJ2-3; 7 nucleotides agree with TRBD2. Trimming cost V 0 bases and J 5 bases; bases outside gene matches: 8. CDR3 length: 16 residues. CDR1 is LNHNV, CDR2 YYDKDF, per germline (reference sequence). The CDR3 coding sequence is TGTGCCACCAGCAGAGATGGGGCGGGAGCGATAGATACGCAGTATTTT. Protein sequence: CATSRDGAGAIDTQYF.

The V call is TRBV2, the J call TRBJ2-7, with 9 bases identical to TRBD1. J lost 2 bases, V lost 0 bases, and 8 bases had no gene match. CDR3 length equals 17 residues. Germline CDR1 reads SNHLY; CDR2 reads FYNNEI. The CDR3 DNA reads TGTGCCAGCAGTGAAGCGTACAGGGGGCTTGTAACCTACGAGCAGTACTTC. The encoded protein is CASSEAYRGLVTYEQYF.

The genes are TRBV10-3 and TRBJ1-5, with D perhaps TRBD1 (6 bases). CDR1 is ENHRY, CDR2 SYGVKD, per germline. With 10 bases removed from V and 5 bases from J, the gap between germline ends came to 15 bases. The CDR3 totals 13 residues. The CDR3 DNA is TGTGCCACCAGCGACAGGTTAGATCAGCCCCAGCATTTT. It is translated as CATSDRLDQPQHF.

The V and J genes are TRBV12-3 or TRBV12-4 and TRBJ1-1; D not certain. The CDR3 is 13 amino acids. Trimming stripped 6 bases from V and 1 base from J, with 9 bases between. The CDR3 DNA follows: TGTGCCAGCAGATTACAGAGGAACACTGAAGCTTTCTTT. The encoded protein is CASRLQRNTEAFF.

The chain joins TRBV28 to TRBJ1-3; tentative D call: TRBD1 (5 bases). The CDR3 covers 16 residues. CDR1 MDHEN and CDR2 SYDVKM come from the germline V gene. The V gene lost 5 bases and the J gene lost 1 base, with 15 bases spanning the gap. DNA of the CDR3: TGTGCCAGCAGTGAGGGCAGGGCAGGGTCTGGAAACACCATATATTTT. Encoded protein: CASSEGRAGSGNTIYF.

The V and J genes are TRBV19 and TRBJ1-6, with D perhaps TRBD1 (5 bases). This CDR3 contains 16 residues. V lost 4 bases, J lost 7 bases, and 17 bases lay in between. Germline CDR1 and CDR2: LNHDA and SQIVND (reference sequence). This chain's CDR3 is CASSTRRQSVNSPLHF. The CDR3, as DNA: TGTGCCAGTAGTACACGACGACAGAGTGTCAATTCACCCCTCCACTTT.

Details on this clone: Other DNA sequences in the sample encode the same CDR3. The V call is TRBV21-1, the J call TRBJ2-7; TRBD2 was called by the table and not checked on the DNA. TRBV21-1 is designated a pseudogene. The CDR3 loop spans 14 amino acids. For the CDR3, the DNA is TGTGCCAGCCTACGACAGCGGGAGGGGTCCGAGCAGTACTTC. It is translated as CASLRQREGSEQYF.

This chain joins TRBV7-8 and TRBJ1-6; D is unclear. The germline V and J ends were trimmed by 1 base and 10 bases, with 11 bases remaining between them. The CDR3 has 14 residues. The germline V gene encodes CDR1 SGHVS and CDR2 FQNEAQ. CDR3 sequence (DNA): TGTGCCAGCAGCTTAGTGGACGGGCCATCACCCCTCCACTTT. Translation: CASSLVDGPSPLHF.

This clone is a singleton in its sample. V usage is TRBV28 and J usage is TRBJ2-7; 10 bases are a match to TRBD2. Germline V gene sequence: CDR1 MDHEN, CDR2 SYDVKM. The CDR3 is made up of 16 amino acids. The V segment lost 2 bases and the J segment 6 bases; nucleotides outside the gene matches: 10. The CDR3 DNA reads TGTGCCAGCAGTTTAGGTAGGGCTAGCGGGAGCTTCGAGCAGTACTTC. It translates to CASSLGRASGSFEQYF.

This sequence joins TRBV29-1 and TRBJ1-2; D remains unclear. Germline V gene sequence: CDR1 SQVTM, CDR2 ANQGSEA. This CDR3 is 12 amino acids long. Trimming pared 0 bases from V and 4 bases from J, leaving 6 bases between. The CDR3 loop reads CSVEENSYGYTF. The DNA of the CDR3 is TGCAGCGTTGAAGAGAACAGCTATGGCTACACCTTC.

This chain joins TRBV15 and TRBJ1-2; no clear D. The CDR3 has 12 amino acids. V lost 1 base to trimming and J lost 8 bases, with 8 bases between them. Per germline, CDR1 LNHNV and CDR2 YYDKDF (reference sequence). CDR3 amino acids: CATSRGLWGYTF. For the CDR3, the DNA is TGTGCCACCAGCAGAGGACTGTGGGGCTACACCTTC.

The chain recombines TRBV19 with TRBJ2-1; no clear D. V dropped 0 bases and J dropped 5 bases, with 11 bases sitting between them. Looked up from germline, CDR1 is LNHDA and CDR2 is SQIVND (reference sequence). The CDR3 runs 15 residues. CDR3 coding DNA: TGTGCCAGTAGTATAGATCGAGACACCAACAATGAGCAGTTCTTC. This encodes CASSIDRDTNNEQFF.

The chain has TRBV12-5 and TRBJ2-7; 8 nucleotides align to TRBD2. Trimming at V came to 1 base and at J to 2 bases, leaving 7 bases not matched to a gene. CDR3 length: 16 amino acids. Germline CDR1 reads LGHNT; CDR2 reads FRNRAP. CDR3 nucleotides: TGTGCTAGTGGTTTGGGGGCGGGACTAGTTCCCTACGAGCAGTACGTC. This sequence encodes CASGLGAGLVPYEQYV.

The chain joins TRBV29-1 to TRBJ1-4; weak D call: TRBD1 (5 bases). Trimming pared 6 bases from V and 13 bases from J, leaving 18 bases between. Germline V gene sequence: CDR1 SQVTM, CDR2 ANQGSEA. The CDR3 has 12 residues. The CDR3 DNA is TGCAGCGTCGCTGTGACGGGGGTCGGACTGTTTTTT. The encoded protein is CSVAVTGVGLFF.

Here the CDR3 DNA reads TGTGCCAGCAGTTTGAAAGGGAGCTCCTACGAGCAGTACTTC. It yields the protein CASSLKGSSYEQYF. The V gene is TRBV27, the J gene TRBJ2-7; D is perhaps TRBD2 (5 bases). In germline, CDR1 is MNHEY, CDR2 SMNVEV (reference sequence). The length of the CDR3 is 14 residues. V was cut by 3 bases and J by 0 bases, with 9 bases left in between.

V is TRBV5-1 and J is TRBJ2-2; 9 positions match TRBD1. Germline-derived CDR1 and CDR2 are SGHRS and YFSETQ. With V trimmed by 2 bases and J by 0 bases, 2 bases remained unmatched. This CDR3 comprises 16 residues. This CDR3 is CASSFGDRANTGELFF. The CDR3 DNA is TGCGCCAGCAGCTTTGGGGACAGGGCGAACACCGGGGAGCTGTTTTTT. Using reference TRBV5-1 and TRBJ2-2 for the parts outside the CDR3, the full variable domain is KAGVTQTPRYLIKTRGQQVTLSCSPISGHRSVSWYQQTPGQGLQFLFEYFSETQRNKGNFPGRFSGRQFSNSRSEMNVSTLELGDSALYLCASSFGDRANTGELFFGEGSRLTVL.

V gene TRBV29-1 combines with J gene TRBJ2-7; the D gene is possibly TRBD1 (6 bases). Germline CDR1 reads SQVTM; CDR2 reads ANQGSEA. Trimming took 3 bases from V and 3 from J, leaving 15 bases between them. This CDR3 is 14 amino acids long. CDR3 sequence (DNA): TGCAGCGTTGAGGTTAACGAACAGGGCTACGAGCAGTACTTC. Translated, it gives CSVEVNEQGYEQYF.

The rearrangement links TRBV9 to TRBJ2-2, with TRBD2 identical over 7 bases. V lost 3 bases and J lost 4; bases outside the gene matches: 9. The CDR3 sequence is 16 residues long. CDR1 and CDR2 from the germline V gene are SGDLS and YYNGEE. DNA for the CDR3: TGTGCCAGCAGCGCGGGAGGTCCCCCCGTCACCGGGGAGCTGTTTTTT. It yields the protein CASSAGGPPVTGELFF.

The gene calls are TRBV6-5 and TRBJ2-4; D is ambiguous. The CDR3 extends over 13 amino acids. Trimming removed 10 bases at V and 1 base at J, with 11 bases between. Germline V gene data show CDR1 as MNHEY and CDR2 as SVGAGI. The CDR3 is CATRPVAKNIQYF. CDR3 coding DNA: TGTGCCACCCGACCCGTGGCCAAAAACATTCAGTACTTC.

The genes are TRBV29-1 and TRBJ2-1, with TRBD2 matching over 9 bases. Unmatched junction bases numbered 4, after V lost 5 bases and J lost 2 bases. This CDR3 has 14 amino acids. The V gene's germline CDR1 is SQVTM and CDR2 ANQGSEA. The CDR3 sequence is CSVLAGFPYNEQFF. The CDR3 DNA is TGCAGCGTTCTAGCGGGATTCCCCTACAATGAGCAGTTCTTC.

The gene calls are TRBV3-1 (or the pseudogene TRBV3-2) and TRBJ2-3; D is ambiguous. This CDR3 region has 14 residues. Germline values: CDR1 LGHDT, CDR2 YNNKEL (reference sequence). Trimming shortened V by 2 bases and J by 1 base, and 7 bases separated the two germline ends. CDR3 DNA sequence: TGTGCCAGCAGCCAAAACCCGGGCACAGATACGCAGTATTTT. It codes for CASSQNPGTDTQYF.

This clone came up once. The rearrangement joins TRBV4-1 to TRBJ1-1; D gene ambiguous. V dropped 0 bases and J dropped 3 bases, with 5 bases sitting between them. CDR1 and CDR2 from the germline V gene are MGHRA and YSYEKL. The CDR3 extends over 13 amino acids. The CDR3 region has the DNA TGCGCCAGCAGCCAAGATCGGGACACTGAAGCTTTCTTT. Translating it yields CASSQDRDTEAFF.

The V gene is TRBV28, the J gene TRBJ1-6; D perhaps matches TRBD1 (6 bases). The V end lost 2 bases, the J end lost 10 bases, and 15 bases lay between the germline ends. Germline CDR1 MDHEN, CDR2 SYDVKM. The CDR3 loop spans 15 amino acids. CDR3: CASSLGGGGGSPLHF. The CDR3 region has the DNA TGTGCCAGCAGTTTAGGGGGCGGGGGCGGATCACCCCTCCACTTT.

V gene TRBV18 combines with J gene TRBJ2-7; 8 nucleotides line up with TRBD1. Germline V CDR1 and CDR2: KGHSH, LQKENI. The CDR3 sequence is 13 residues long. V lost 0 bases, J lost 6 bases, and 1 base stayed unmatched. The CDR3 here is CASSPPTGVEQYF. CDR3 DNA sequence: TGTGCCAGCTCACCACCGACAGGGGTCGAGCAGTACTTC.

The rearrangement uses TRBV4-1 and TRBJ1-5, with 10 bases fitting TRBD1. Germline CDR1 and CDR2: MGHRA and YSYEKL. V lost 3 bases and J lost 7; bases outside the gene matches: 9. The CDR3 is made up of 16 amino acids. The CDR3 protein is CASSHTPGQGTQPQHF. In nucleotides, the CDR3 is TGCGCCAGCAGCCACACTCCGGGACAGGGGACGCAGCCCCAGCATTTT.